This T cell receptor (beta chain) was retrieved from a study of post-analysis software for immune sequencing data (dated by TCRdb to about 2015). Study-level background: Relapsing-remitting, secondary progressive and progressive-relapsing multiple sclerosis were recorded as disease courses, and subtype annotation was lacking for some patients. A subset of samples was prepared in parallel using single-end sample barcoding, then pooled and co-amplified after Illumina adapter ligation. Patient repertoires were compared against 11 previously published healthy control repertoires from donors aged 6 to 25 years.

TCR beta repertoires were profiled from peripheral blood of 10 to 15 young patients with multiple sclerosis to demonstrate the VDJtools post-analysis software. Multiple sclerosis patients were children and adolescents aged roughly 6 to 17 years. Overall study results and their limits: Compared with controls, multiple sclerosis patients had significantly lower normalized Chao1 diversity, a finding suggesting substantial peripheral T-cell clonal expansion. Patients showed significantly higher frequencies than controls for a handful of TRBV segments, among them TRBV5-6, TRBV5-1 and TRBV20-1. When samples were clustered directly using the F measure, samples prepared in the same batch co-clustered strongly, which prompted a batch-effect correction. The control group was slightly older than the multiple sclerosis patient group.

In the case of this clonotype: Its antigen target is currently unknown. Per-base qualities were not stored, and no clone one base away is much larger.

V sheds 3 bases and J sheds 6 bases, leaving 7 bases between their ends. Sequences ENHRY (CDR1) and SYGVKD (CDR2) are obtained from the germline V gene. From its cysteine to its phenylalanine, the CDR3 spans 12 amino acids. Left in the record is the CDR3 DNA by itself, 36 bases read in frame from the first base. Libraries were constructed by PCR. Data came from an Illumina HiSeq 2500. To reduce PCR and sequencing biases, unique molecular identifiers were built into the TCR beta cDNA libraries. Approximately 500,000 cDNA molecules were obtained for every 1 to 10 million input T cells, so each molecule roughly corresponded to one T cell. The patient libraries were prepared and sequenced with the same protocol used for the earlier healthy control dataset. Samples belonging to the same batch were prepared together, multiplexed and sequenced on a shared HiSeq lane. On the study's bioinformatics: Raw barcoded reads were processed with MIGEC, discarding single-read molecular identifier groups before consensus assembly and CDR3 extraction. VDJtools was used for post-analysis of the clonotype tables, with diversity normalized by down-sampling every dataset to the smallest sample size. To correct batch-related cross-sample contamination, repertoire overlap clustering matched CDR3 amino acid sequences but not nucleotide sequences. TCRdb reprocessed the public reads (quality trimming at Q25 with fastp, clone calling with MiXCR) and kept in-frame beta chains. Each record represents a unique CDR3 protein, reported with the most common genes and DNA among its rows. These V and J calls are TCRdb output, not the study's own analysis. This sample lists hundreds of thousands of distinct CDR3 sequences; about 40% were detected once. About 1.8% of the sample comes from the top ten.

This sequence was found in a girl aged 10 to 17 with multiple sclerosis. The chain couples TRBV10-3 to TRBJ2-3, with no D gene named confidently. Sequences were obtained from blood. This receptor carries the CDR3 CAISDPPDTQYF. The DNA reads as follows: TGTGCCATCAGTGACCCCCCCGATACGCAGTATTTT.